This T cell receptor (beta chain) stems from a study of blood T cell repertoires in COVID-19. Study in general: The United States, Italy and Spain were the sources of the acute and convalescent COVID-19 samples.

CDR3 size: 12 residues. Germline-derived CDR1 and CDR2 are SGHAT and FQNNGV. V was pared by 5 bases and J by 3 bases, with 7 bases between. Assay: immunoSEQ multiplex PCR; the TCRdb copy retains only in-frame clones and omits some. The sample contains around 94,000 clones, around 81% of which appear only once. This sequence was found in a man in his sixties with acute or convalescent COVID-19. The material sequenced was peripheral blood. The V gene is TRBV11-2, the J gene TRBJ1-1; D gene ambiguous. CDR3 in DNA: TGTGCCAGCAGCCCCCAGTACACTGAAGCTTTCTTT. This encodes CASSPQYTEAFF. Based on the CDR3 plus reference TRBV11-2 and TRBJ1-1, the full variable domain is EAGVAQSPRYKIIEKRQSVAFWCNPISGHATLYWYQQILGQGPKLLIQFQNNGVVDDSQLPKDRFSAERLKGVDSTLKIQPAKLEDSAVYLCASSPQYTEAFFGQGTRLTVV.